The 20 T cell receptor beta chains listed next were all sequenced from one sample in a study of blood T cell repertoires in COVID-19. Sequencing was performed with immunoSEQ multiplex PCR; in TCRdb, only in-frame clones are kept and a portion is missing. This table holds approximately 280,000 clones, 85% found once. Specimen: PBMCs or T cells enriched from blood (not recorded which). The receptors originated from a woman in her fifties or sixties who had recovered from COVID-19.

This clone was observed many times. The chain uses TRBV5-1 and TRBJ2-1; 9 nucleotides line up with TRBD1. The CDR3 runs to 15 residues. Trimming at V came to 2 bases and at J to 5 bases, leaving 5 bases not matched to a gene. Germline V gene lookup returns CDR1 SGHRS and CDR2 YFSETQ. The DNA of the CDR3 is TGCGCCAGCAGCTTAATGGGACAGGGAAACAATGAGCAGTTCTTC. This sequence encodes CASSLMGQGNNEQFF.

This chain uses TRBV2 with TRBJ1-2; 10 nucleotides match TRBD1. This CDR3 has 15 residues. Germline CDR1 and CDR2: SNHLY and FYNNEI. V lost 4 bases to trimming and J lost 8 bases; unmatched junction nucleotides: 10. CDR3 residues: CASSARQGALNGYTF. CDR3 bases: TGTGCCAGCAGTGCGCGACAGGGGGCGTTGAACGGCTACACCTTC.

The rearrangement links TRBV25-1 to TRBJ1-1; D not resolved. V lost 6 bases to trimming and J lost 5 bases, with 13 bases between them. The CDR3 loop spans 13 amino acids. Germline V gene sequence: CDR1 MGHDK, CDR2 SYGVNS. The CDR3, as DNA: TGTGCCAGCAGCCGGGAGGTAGCGACTGAAGCTTTCTTT. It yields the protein CASSREVATEAFF.

CDR3 bases: TGTGCCAGTAGTCCCCGACAGGGTGGATATGGCTACACCTTC. Protein product: CASSPRQGGYGYTF. This sequence joins TRBV19 and TRBJ1-2, with 7 bases fitting TRBD1. Per germline, CDR1 LNHDA and CDR2 SQIVND (reference sequence). With 5 bases clipped from V and 5 bases from J, the junction kept 8 bases outside the gene matches. This CDR3 region has 14 residues.

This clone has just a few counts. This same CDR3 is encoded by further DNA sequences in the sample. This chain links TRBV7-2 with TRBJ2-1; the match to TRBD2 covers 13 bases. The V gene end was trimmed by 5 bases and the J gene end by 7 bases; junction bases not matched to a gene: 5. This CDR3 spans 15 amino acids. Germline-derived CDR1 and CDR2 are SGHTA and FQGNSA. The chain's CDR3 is CASSPGTSGVNEQFF. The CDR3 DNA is TGTGCCAGCAGCCCCGGGACTAGCGGGGTAAATGAGCAGTTCTTC.

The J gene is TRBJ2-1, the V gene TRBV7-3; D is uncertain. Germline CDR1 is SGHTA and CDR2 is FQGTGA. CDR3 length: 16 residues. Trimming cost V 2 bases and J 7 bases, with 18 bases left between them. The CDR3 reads CASSLYQGARLNEQFF. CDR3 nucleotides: TGTGCCAGCAGCTTATATCAAGGAGCTCGGCTAAATGAGCAGTTCTTC.

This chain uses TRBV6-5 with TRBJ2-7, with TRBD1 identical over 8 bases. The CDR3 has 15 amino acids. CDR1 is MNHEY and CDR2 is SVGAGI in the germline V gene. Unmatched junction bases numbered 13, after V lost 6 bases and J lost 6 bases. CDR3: CASRPRGTGIGEQYF. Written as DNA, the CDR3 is TGTGCCAGCAGGCCTCGAGGGACAGGCATTGGCGAGCAGTACTTC.

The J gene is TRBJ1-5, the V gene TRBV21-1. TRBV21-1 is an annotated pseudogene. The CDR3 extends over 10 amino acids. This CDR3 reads CASSPRPQHF. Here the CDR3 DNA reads TGTGCCAGCAGCCCGCGGCCCCAGCATTTT.

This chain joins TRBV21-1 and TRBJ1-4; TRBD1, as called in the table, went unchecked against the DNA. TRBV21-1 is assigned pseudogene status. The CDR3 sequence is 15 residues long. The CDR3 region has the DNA TGTGCCAGCAGTTTCTCCCGGGACAGTAATGAAAAACTGTTTTTT. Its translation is CASSFSRDSNEKLFF.

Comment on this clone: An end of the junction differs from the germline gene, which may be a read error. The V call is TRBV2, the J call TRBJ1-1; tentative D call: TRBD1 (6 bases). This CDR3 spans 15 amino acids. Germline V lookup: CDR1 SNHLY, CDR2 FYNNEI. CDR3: CASREDRTLSTEAFF. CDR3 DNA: TGTGCCAGCAGGGAAGACAGGACCCTATCCACTGAAGCTTTCTTT.

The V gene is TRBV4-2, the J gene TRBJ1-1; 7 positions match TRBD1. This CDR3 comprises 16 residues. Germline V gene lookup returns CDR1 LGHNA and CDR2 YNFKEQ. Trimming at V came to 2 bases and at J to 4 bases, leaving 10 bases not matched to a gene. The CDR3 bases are TGTGCCAGCAGCCAAAACGTCGGGACAGTGGGCACTGAAGCTTTCTTT. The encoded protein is CASSQNVGTVGTEAFF.

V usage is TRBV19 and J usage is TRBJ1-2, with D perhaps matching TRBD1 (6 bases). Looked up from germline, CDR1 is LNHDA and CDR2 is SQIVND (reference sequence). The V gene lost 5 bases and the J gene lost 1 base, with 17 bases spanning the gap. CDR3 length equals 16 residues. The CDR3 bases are TGTGCCAGTAGTTCGGGACAACAGCGCCTTAACTATGGCTACACCTTC. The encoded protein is CASSSGQQRLNYGYTF.

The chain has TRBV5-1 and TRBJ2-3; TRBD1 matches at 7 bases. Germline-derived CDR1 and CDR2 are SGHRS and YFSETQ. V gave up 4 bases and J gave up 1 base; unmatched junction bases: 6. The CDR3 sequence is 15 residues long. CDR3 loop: CASSRPGQGTDTQYF. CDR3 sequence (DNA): TGCGCCAGCAGCCGGCCAGGACAGGGCACAGATACGCAGTATTTT.

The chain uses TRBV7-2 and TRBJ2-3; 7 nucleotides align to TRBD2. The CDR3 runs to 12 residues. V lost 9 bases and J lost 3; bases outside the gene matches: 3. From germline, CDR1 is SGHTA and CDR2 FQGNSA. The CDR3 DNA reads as TGTGCCAGGAGCGGGGCGACAGATACGCAGTATTTT. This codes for CARSGATDTQYF.

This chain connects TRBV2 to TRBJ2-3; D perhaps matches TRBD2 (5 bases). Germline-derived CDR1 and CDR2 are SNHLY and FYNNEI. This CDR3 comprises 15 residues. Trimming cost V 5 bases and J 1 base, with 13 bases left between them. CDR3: CASSPGLTGTDTQYF. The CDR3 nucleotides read TGTGCCAGCAGTCCCGGACTGACTGGCACAGATACGCAGTATTTT.

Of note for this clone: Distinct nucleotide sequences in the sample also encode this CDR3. The chain's CDR3 is CASSLTGATNEKLFF. CDR3 in DNA: TGCGCCAGCAGCTTGACAGGGGCAACTAATGAAAAACTGTTTTTT. The J gene is TRBJ1-4, the V gene TRBV5-1, with TRBD1 matching 7 bases. The CDR3 has 15 residues. Losses at the gene ends were 1 base for V and 0 bases for J; bases not matched to a gene: 0. Per the germline V gene, CDR1 is SGHRS and CDR2 is YFSETQ.

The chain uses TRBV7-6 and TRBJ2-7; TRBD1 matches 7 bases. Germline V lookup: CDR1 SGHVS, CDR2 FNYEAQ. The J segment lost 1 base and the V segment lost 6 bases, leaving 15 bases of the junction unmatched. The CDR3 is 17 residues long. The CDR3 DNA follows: TGTGCCAGCAGTACCGGGACAGACCCTTTCCAGTCCTACGAGCAGTACTTC. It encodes CASSTGTDPFQSYEQYF.

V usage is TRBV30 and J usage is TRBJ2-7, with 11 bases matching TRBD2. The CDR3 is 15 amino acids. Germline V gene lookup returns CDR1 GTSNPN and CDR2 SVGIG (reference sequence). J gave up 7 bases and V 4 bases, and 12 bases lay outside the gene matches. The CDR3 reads CAWKVAGGLYDEQYF. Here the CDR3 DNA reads TGTGCCTGGAAAGTAGCGGGAGGGCTGTACGATGAGCAGTACTTC.

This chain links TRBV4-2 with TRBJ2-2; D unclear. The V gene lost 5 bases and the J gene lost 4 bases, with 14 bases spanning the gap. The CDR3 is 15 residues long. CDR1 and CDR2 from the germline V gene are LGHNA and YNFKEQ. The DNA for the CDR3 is TGTGCCAGCAGCACGGCTGCGGCTGGCACCGGGGAGCTGTTTTTT. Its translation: CASSTAAAGTGELFF.

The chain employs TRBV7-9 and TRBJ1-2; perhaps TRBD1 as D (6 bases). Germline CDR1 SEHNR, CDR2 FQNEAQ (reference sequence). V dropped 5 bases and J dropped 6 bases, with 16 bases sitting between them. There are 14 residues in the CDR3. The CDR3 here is CASSTPWDKNGYTF. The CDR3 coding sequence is TGTGCCAGCAGCACACCCTGGGACAAAAATGGCTACACCTTC.